Below, one T cell receptor beta chain is given with its context. The entry originates in a study of OX40 agonist ivuxolimab in advanced cancers. The overall study: The patients received agonistic anti-OX40 (CD134) antibody ivuxolimab. Patients with prior anti-PD-1, anti-PD-L1 or anti-CTLA-4 therapy were eligible; approximately 40% had some.

CDR3 length: 14 amino acids. V gave up 3 bases and J gave up 3 bases, with 9 bases separating them. The germline V gene encodes CDR1 MNHEY and CDR2 SMNVEV (reference sequence). Profiling relied on immunoSEQ multiplex PCR, and the TCRdb table lists in-frame clones only, not all of them. This table has approximately 86,000 clones, roughly 90% appearing once. This chain joins TRBV27 and TRBJ2-1, with D possibly TRBD1 on 6 matching bases. This sequence was found in an adult with an advanced solid tumor such as melanoma, head and neck, liver or kidney cancer. The sample in question was CD4+ or CD8+ T cells sorted from blood, obtained in a trial of the OX40 agonist ivuxolimab. This chain's CDR3 is CASSFSQGYNEQFF. CDR3 bases: TGTGCCAGCAGTTTTTCACAGGGCTACAATGAGCAGTTCTTC.